Listed below are T cell receptor beta chains from one sample, sequenced in a study of T cell changes during pregnancy in multiple sclerosis. Clones were read by immunoSEQ multiplex PCR, and TCRdb kept only the in-frame ones, dropping some. Of 45,000 to 55,000 clones listed, roughly 90% were seen once; the top ten hold approximately 0.15%. Material: CD4+ T cells from peripheral blood mononuclear cells, obtained after pregnancy. The receptors were gathered from a female donor in good health, enrolled as a control in a pregnancy study. The CDR3 runs from the conserved cysteine through the conserved F or W. D genes are given only for firm matches. Clone size is stated in some rows and not others, as once, few, many or a class when expanded.

V: TRBV6-5
J: TRBJ1-5
length: 15
D: .
size: .
CDR3: CASSYASGVNQPQHF
DNA: TGTGCCAGCAGTTACGCGTCAGGGGTTAATCAGCCCCAGCATTTT

V: TRBV7-9
J: TRBJ1-5
length: 14
D: TRBD1
size: .
CDR3: CASSLDRSNQPQHF
DNA: TGTGCCAGCAGCTTGGACAGGTCCAATCAGCCCCAGCATTTT

V: TRBV5-4
J: TRBJ1-2
length: 13
D: .
size: once
CDR3: CASSSGTSYGYTF
DNA: TGTGCCAGCAGCTCCGGGACTTCCTACGGCTACACCTTC

V: TRBV7-2
J: TRBJ2-4
length: 15
D: TRBD2
size: .
CDR3: CASSTPSGSKNIQYF
DNA: TGTGCCAGCAGCACACCTAGCGGCAGCAAAAACATTCAGTACTTC

V: TRBV18
J: TRBJ2-7
length: 16
D: .
size: .
CDR3: CASSPPQASITYEQYF
DNA: TGTGCCAGCTCACCACCGCAGGCCTCCATTACTTACGAGCAGTACTTC

V: TRBV5-6
J: TRBJ2-7
length: 14
D: .
size: .
CDR3: CASSLGGFIYEQYF
DNA: TGTGCCAGCAGCTTAGGAGGATTCATCTACGAGCAGTACTTC

V: TRBV7-2
J: TRBJ1-6
length: 13
D: .
size: .
CDR3: CASSPGPNSPLHF
DNA: TGTGCCAGCAGCCCAGGGCCTAATTCACCCCTCCACTTT

V: TRBV7-9
J: TRBJ2-1
length: 17
D: TRBD2
size: .
CDR3: CASTLFRGGDSYNEQFF
DNA: TGTGCCAGCACCCTCTTCCGTGGGGGGGACTCCTACAATGAGCAGTTCTTC

V: TRBV19
J: TRBJ1-4
length: 14
D: .
size: .
CDR3: CASSDGTTNEKLFF
DNA: TGTGCCAGTAGTGACGGGACAACTAATGAAAAACTGTTTTTT

V: TRBV6-4
J: TRBJ1-1
length: 13
D: TRBD1
size: few
CDR3: CASSYRGNTEAFF
DNA: TGTGCCAGCAGTTACAGGGGGAACACTGAAGCTTTCTTT

V: TRBV19
J: TRBJ2-1
length: 15
D: .
size: once
CDR3: CASSIFRSSYNEQFF
DNA: TGTGCCAGTAGTATCTTCCGGAGCTCCTACAATGAGCAGTTCTTC

V: TRBV7-2
J: TRBJ2-5
length: 15
D: .
size: .
CDR3: CASSLGGTAAETQYF
DNA: TGTGCCAGCAGCTTAGGCGGGACAGCCGCGGAGACCCAGTACTTC

V: TRBV5-6
J: TRBJ2-3
length: 15
D: TRBD2
size: .
CDR3: CASSLGLAGKDTQYF
DNA: TGTGCCAGCAGCTTGGGACTAGCGGGGAAAGATACGCAGTATTTT

V: TRBV7-2
J: TRBJ2-1
length: 16
D: TRBD1
size: .
CDR3: CASSLVSGQGRGEQFF
DNA: TGTGCCAGCAGCTTAGTATCGGGACAGGGACGAGGTGAGCAGTTCTTC

V: TRBV15
J: TRBJ1-5
length: 15
D: .
size: .
CDR3: CATSRVTRAAQPQHF
DNA: TGTGCCACCAGCAGAGTTACTAGGGCTGCTCAGCCCCAGCATTTT

V: TRBV11-2
J: TRBJ2-1
length: 12
D: .
size: .
CDR3: CASNRRANEQFF
DNA: TGTGCCAGCAACCGGAGGGCGAATGAGCAGTTCTTC

V: TRBV5-1
J: TRBJ1-5
length: 14
D: .
size: .
CDR3: CASSSGTGNQPQHF
DNA: TGCGCCAGCAGCAGCGGGACCGGGAATCAGCCCCAGCATTTT

V: TRBV7-8
J: TRBJ2-7
length: 15
D: .
size: .
CDR3: CASSSAAGSSYEQYF
DNA: TGTGCCAGCAGCTCGGCGGCTGGGTCCTCCTACGAGCAGTACTTC

V: TRBV5-1
J: TRBJ1-1
length: 16
D: .
size: once
CDR3: CASSLLERNWGTEAFF
DNA: TGCGCCAGCAGCCTACTAGAGCGGAACTGGGGCACTGAAGCTTTCTTT

V: TRBV29-1
J: TRBJ1-4
length: 14
D: .
size: once
CDR3: CSVVGGGRSEKLFF
DNA: TGCAGCGTTGTGGGAGGGGGTCGGAGTGAAAAACTGTTTTTT

V: TRBV7-3
J: TRBJ1-6
length: 16
D: .
size: .
CDR3: CASSLTAQAGISPLHF
DNA: TGTGCCAGCAGCTTAACGGCTCAGGCGGGGATTTCACCCCTCCACTTT

V: TRBV19
J: TRBJ1-5
length: 13
D: .
size: .
CDR3: CASSISGGQPQHF
DNA: TGTGCCAGTAGTATCTCGGGAGGTCAGCCCCAGCATTTT

V: TRBV18
J: TRBJ2-3
length: 13
D: .
size: .
CDR3: CASSGGATDTQYF
DNA: TGTGCCAGCTCAGGAGGGGCAACAGATACGCAGTATTTT

V: TRBV29-1
J: TRBJ1-1
length: 13
D: .
size: .
CDR3: CSVGFRANTEAFF
DNA: TGCAGCGTTGGCTTCAGGGCGAACACTGAAGCTTTCTTT

V: TRBV21-1
J: TRBJ1-3
length: 14
D: .
size: once
CDR3: CASSNHPSGNTIYF
DNA: TGTGCCAGCAGCAATCATCCCTCTGGAAACACCATATATTTT

V: TRBV4-3
J: TRBJ1-1
length: 13
D: .
size: .
CDR3: CASSRGRNTEAFF
DNA: TGCGCCAGCAGCAGGGGGAGGAACACTGAAGCTTTCTTT

V: TRBV2
J: TRBJ1-2
length: 13
D: .
size: once
CDR3: CASSVTGLYGYTF
DNA: TGTGCCAGCAGTGTAACAGGGCTCTATGGCTACACCTTC